The 8 T cell receptor beta chains listed next were all sequenced from one sample in a study of memory CD4+ T cells and cytomegalovirus serostatus. The sort gate was single viable CD3+CD4+CD8-CD45RO+ cells for memory CD4+ T cells. This table comes from immunoSEQ multiplex PCR, and its TCRdb copy is limited to in-frame clones, with some not included. The sample has 50,000 or so clones, 65% to 85% seen once. The sequencing input was memory CD4+ T cells from blood. The receptor set was obtained from an adult in good health and CMV-seronegative.

This clone was observed once. This chain connects TRBV19 to TRBJ1-3; D ambiguous. CDR1 and CDR2 from the germline V gene are LNHDA and SQIVND (reference sequence). This CDR3 is 19 amino acids long. Trimming removed 2 bases at V and 0 bases at J, with 20 bases between. In nucleotides, the CDR3 is TGTGCCAGTAGTATACGTCCAGGAAGGCGCCCCAGCTCTGGAAACACCATATATTTT. This translates into CASSIRPGRRPSSGNTIYF.

The gene calls are TRBV5-6 and TRBJ1-2, with D hard to call. V shed 0 bases and J shed 5 bases, with 5 bases lying between them. Germline lookup yields CDR1 SGHDT and CDR2 YYEEEE. The CDR3 loop spans 12 amino acids. For the CDR3, the DNA is TGTGCCAGCAGCTTGGATGGGTATGGCTACACCTTC. Residues: CASSLDGYGYTF.

V usage is TRBV5-6 and J usage is TRBJ1-6; D gene uncertain. The germline CDR1 and CDR2 sequences are SGHDT and YYEEEE. This CDR3 is built from 15 residues. V gave up 4 bases and J gave up 11 bases, with 19 bases separating them. The CDR3 nucleotides read TGTGCCAGCAGCCAGAGATTAGGCCAGGACCCACCCCTCCACTTT. This translates into CASSQRLGQDPPLHF. Supplemented by reference TRBV5-6 and TRBJ1-6, the full variable domain reads DAGVTQSPTHLIKTRGQQVTLRCSPKSGHDTVSWYQQALGQGPQFIFQYYEEEERQRGNFPDRFSGHQFPNYSSELNVNALLLGDSALYLCASSQRLGQDPPLHFGNGTRLTVT.

The V call is TRBV28, the J call TRBJ1-2; D possibly corresponds to TRBD1 (6 bases). Germline V CDR1 and CDR2: MDHEN, SYDVKM. Between the trimmed V and J ends, which lost 11 bases and 2 bases, there was a span of 15 bases. The CDR3 contains 13 residues. In DNA form, the CDR3 reads TGTGCCGCCGCGCGGGGGGCGAACTATGGCTACACCTTC. This sequence encodes CAAARGANYGYTF.

The V and J genes are TRBV6-5 and TRBJ2-3, with 7 bases that match TRBD1. The ends lost 1 base at V and 0 bases at J; junction bases unmatched: 4. CDR3 length equals 16 residues. CDR1 and CDR2 from the germline V gene are MNHEY and SVGAGI. The CDR3 region has the DNA TGTGCCAGCAGTTACTGGGGGACAGCTAGCACAGATACGCAGTATTTT. Protein: CASSYWGTASTDTQYF.

The chain couples TRBV5-4 to TRBJ1-2; D is unresolved. CDR1 and CDR2 (germline): SGHNT, YYREEE (reference sequence). The CDR3 sequence is 14 residues long. V lost 0 bases to trimming and J lost 8 bases, with 14 bases between them. CDR3: CASSLDLGKEGYTF. As DNA, the CDR3 is TGTGCCAGCAGCTTGGATCTTGGGAAAGAAGGCTACACCTTC.

This clone appeared a few times. The rearrangement uses TRBV6-5 and TRBJ2-2; TRBD1 matches at 8 bases. The CDR3 extends over 15 amino acids. With V trimmed by 6 bases and J by 5 bases, 8 bases remained unmatched. Germline-derived CDR1 and CDR2 are MNHEY and SVGAGI. CDR3 DNA sequence: TGTGCCAGCAGGCCGAGGACAGGGCTGACCGGGGAGCTGTTTTTT. It encodes CASRPRTGLTGELFF.

The V and J genes are TRBV18 and TRBJ2-7, with a weak D call TRBD1 (5 bases). Germline V gene lookup returns CDR1 KGHSH and CDR2 LQKENI. V dropped 6 bases and J dropped 5 bases, with 11 bases sitting between them. The CDR3 is 12 residues long. The CDR3 nucleotides read TGTGCCAGCTCCCTCAGGGTCCACGAGCAGTACTTC. Translated, it gives CASSLRVHEQYF. Looking up the rest from reference TRBV18 and TRBJ2-7 gives the full variable domain: NAGVMQNPRHLVRRRGQEARLRCSPMKGHSHVYWYRQLPEEGLKFMVYLQKENIIDESGMPKERFSAEFPKEGPSILRIQQVVRGDSAAYFCASSLRVHEQYFGPGTRLTVT.